This entry is about one TCR beta chain. Its cognate antigen is unknown. This CDR3 is 14 amino acids long. V lost 2 bases, J lost 6 bases, and 6 bases stayed unmatched. CDR1 and CDR2 from the germline V gene are SGHVS and FQNEAQ. 60 Vbeta and 13 Jbeta primers were used in PCR. The data were produced by immunoSEQ multiplex PCR, yet TCRdb's version contains in-frame clones alone and is incomplete. The sample records over 100,000 clones, around 75% being singletons. These data originate in a study of cytomegalovirus exposure and HLA in healthy donors. Study-wide findings and caveats: Testing in vitro showed a few CMV-associated chains specific for CMV antigens.

J is TRBJ1-2 and V is TRBV7-8; TRBD1 aligns across 7 bases. The TCR comes from a woman in her twenties or thirties in good health and CMV-seronegative. Sequenced input: PBMCs. CDR3 nucleotides: TGTGCCAGCAGCTTAAGGGGGCGTAGTAATGGCTACACCTTC. This sequence encodes CASSLRGRSNGYTF.